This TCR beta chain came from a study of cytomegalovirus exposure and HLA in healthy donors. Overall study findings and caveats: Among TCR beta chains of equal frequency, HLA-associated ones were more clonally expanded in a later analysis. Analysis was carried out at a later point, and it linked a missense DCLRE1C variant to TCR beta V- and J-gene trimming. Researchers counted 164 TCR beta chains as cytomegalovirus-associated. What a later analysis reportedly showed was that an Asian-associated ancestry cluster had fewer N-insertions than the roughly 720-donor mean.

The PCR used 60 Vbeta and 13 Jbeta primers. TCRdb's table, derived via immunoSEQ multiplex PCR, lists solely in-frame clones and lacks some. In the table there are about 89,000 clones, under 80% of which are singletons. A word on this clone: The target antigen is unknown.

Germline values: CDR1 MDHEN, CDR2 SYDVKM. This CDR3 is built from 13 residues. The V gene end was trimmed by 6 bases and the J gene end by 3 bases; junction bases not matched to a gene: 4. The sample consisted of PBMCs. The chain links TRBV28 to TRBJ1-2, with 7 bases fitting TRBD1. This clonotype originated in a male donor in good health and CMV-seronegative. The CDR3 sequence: CASRPGQHYGYTF. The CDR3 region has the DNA TGTGCCAGCAGGCCGGGACAGCACTATGGCTACACCTTC.